Listed here are 27 T cell receptor beta chains from one sample, sequenced in a study of shared clonotypes between healthy human individuals (dated by TCRdb to about 2020). Library generation was performed with the immunoSEQ multiplex PCR assay. TCRdb re-hosts the immuneACCESS table, in-frame sequences only. Its copies lack some clones; in the studies checked, an unresolved V gene accounts for under half of them, and the cause for the rest is not known. This sample has more than 2,000,000 clones in its table, and 93% of those were observed once. In total, the top ten clones hold 0.39% of the sample. The sequencing sample was made of naive CD4+ T cells from PBMCs. What the cell subset or site label conveys for this sample: CD45RA+ positively selected. The receptors shown here come from a man aged 18 to 30 in good health. Some clones in this sample may be carry-over from other donors' samples.

The CDR3 sequence: CASSPRSGSKAYNEQFF. For the CDR3, the DNA is TGTGCCAGCAGCCCGCGTAGCGGGAGTAAGGCCTACAATGAGCAGTTCTTC. The rearrangement joins TRBV14 to TRBJ2-1; 9 bases line up with TRBD2. V shed 4 bases and J 2 bases; nucleotides not matched to a gene: 9. CDR1 is SGHDN and CDR2 is FVKESK in the germline V gene. The CDR3 contains 17 residues.

The chain recombines TRBV28 with TRBJ1-2; D uncertain. Trimming pared 4 bases from V and 8 bases from J, leaving 17 bases between. Germline loops: CDR1 MDHEN, CDR2 SYDVKM. The CDR3 extends over 14 amino acids. The CDR3: CASSSRPLTKGYTF. CDR3 DNA sequence: TGTGCCAGCAGTTCCCGGCCTCTAACGAAAGGCTACACCTTC.

The genes are TRBV28 and TRBJ2-7, with D unresolved. This CDR3 has 13 residues. Between the trimmed V and J ends, which lost 6 bases and 2 bases, there was a span of 11 bases. Germline V lookup: CDR1 MDHEN, CDR2 SYDVKM. CDR3 DNA: TGTGCCAGCAGCCCGCCGAGTACCTACGAGCAGTACTTC. This encodes CASSPPSTYEQYF.

The V call is TRBV5-1, the J call TRBJ2-7; 8 bases map to TRBD2. Germline values: CDR1 SGHRS, CDR2 YFSETQ. Trimming cost V 4 bases and J 6 bases; bases outside gene matches: 12. This CDR3 has 15 amino acids. The CDR3 DNA reads as TGCGCCAGCAGCACTACGGGACTAGAAGGGCCCGAGCAGTACTTC. This translates into CASSTTGLEGPEQYF. Supplemented by reference TRBV5-1 and TRBJ2-7, the full variable domain reads KAGVTQTPRYLIKTRGQQVTLSCSPISGHRSVSWYQQTPGQGLQFLFEYFSETQRNKGNFPGRFSGRQFSNSRSEMNVSTLELGDSALYLCASSTTGLEGPEQYFGPGTRLTVT.

V usage is TRBV7-9 and J usage is TRBJ2-5; tentative D call: TRBD2 (6 bases). Germline V gene sequence: CDR1 SEHNR, CDR2 FQNEAQ (reference sequence). Trimming removed 4 bases from V and 5 bases from J, with 17 bases in between. There are 15 residues in the CDR3. As DNA, the CDR3 is TGTGCCAGCAGCTCCGAAGCGGGCGGGCACGAGACCCAGTACTTC. It translates to CASSSEAGGHETQYF.

V gene TRBV11-2 combines with J gene TRBJ2-2, with D maybe TRBD1 (6 bases). V was pared by 5 bases and J by 1 base, with 8 bases between. CDR3 length: 14 amino acids. The germline V gene encodes CDR1 SGHAT and CDR2 FQNNGV. As DNA, the CDR3 is TGTGCCAGCAGCACGACAGGGAACACCGGGGAGCTGTTTTTT. It yields the protein CASSTTGNTGELFF.

The rearrangement links TRBV2 to TRBJ1-1; TRBD1 is a possible D gene (6 bases). Trimming left V 4 bases short and J 2 bases short, with 14 bases between. The CDR3 sequence is 15 residues long. CDR1 is SNHLY and CDR2 is FYNNEI in the germline V gene. Written as DNA, the CDR3 is TGTGCCAGCAGTGGTACTCCAGGGGCCAACACTGAAGCTTTCTTT. It translates to CASSGTPGANTEAFF. Using reference TRBV2 and TRBJ1-1 for the parts outside the CDR3, the full variable domain is EPEVTQTPSHQVTQMGQEVILRCVPISNHLYFYWYRQILGQKVEFLVSFYNNEISEKSEIFDDQFSVERPDGSNFTLKIRSTKLEDSAMYFCASSGTPGANTEAFFGQGTRLTVV.

The chain employs TRBV4-2 and TRBJ2-2; tentative D call: TRBD2 (6 bases). Trimming cost V 4 bases and J 2 bases, with 17 bases left between them. Germline loops: CDR1 LGHNA, CDR2 YNFKEQ. CDR3 length equals 17 residues. CDR3 in amino acids: CASSPEGYGANTGELFF. Here the CDR3 DNA reads TGTGCCAGCAGCCCGGAGGGGTACGGGGCAAACACCGGGGAGCTGTTTTTT.

The chain recombines TRBV7-3 with TRBJ2-1; D is uncertain. Per the germline V gene, CDR1 is SGHTA and CDR2 is FQGTGA. The CDR3 is made up of 14 amino acids. V dropped 5 bases and J dropped 7 bases, with 15 bases sitting between them. The CDR3 spells CASSPSHTANEQFF. The CDR3 nucleotides are TGTGCCAGCAGCCCCAGCCATACGGCGAATGAGCAGTTCTTC.

This clone was seen a single time. Here the CDR3 reads CASSPGLRRSEAFF. CDR3 nucleotides: TGTGCCAGCTCACCTGGGCTCCGGAGGTCTGAAGCTTTCTTT. V gene TRBV18 combines with J gene TRBJ1-1; D call uncertain. The CDR3 is made up of 14 amino acids. V lost 3 bases to trimming and J lost 6 bases, with 14 bases between them. In germline, CDR1 is KGHSH, CDR2 LQKENI.

The genes are TRBV6-5 and TRBJ1-6; the match to TRBD1 covers 10 bases. The germline V gene has CDR1 MNHEY and CDR2 SVGAGI. The V and J ends lost 6 bases and 5 bases, in that order; junction bases with no gene match: 1. This CDR3 is built from 14 residues. The CDR3 coding sequence is TGTGCCAGCAGAGGGACAGGGGATAATTCACCCCTCCACTTT. Protein: CASRGTGDNSPLHF.

The chain links TRBV28 to TRBJ1-1; D is undetermined. Trimming took 2 bases from V and 6 from J, leaving 10 bases between them. The CDR3 runs to 13 residues. Germline CDR1 MDHEN, CDR2 SYDVKM. The DNA of the CDR3 is TGTGCCAGCAGTTTACCTATGGGCTCTGAAGCTTTCTTT. Amino acids: CASSLPMGSEAFF.

V is TRBV29-1 and J is TRBJ2-1, with 10 bases matching TRBD1. The germline V gene has CDR1 SQVTM and CDR2 ANQGSEA. This CDR3 region has 15 residues. Unmatched junction bases numbered 11, after V lost 4 bases and J lost 8 bases. CDR3 amino acids: CSVAPTGGVRDEQFF. CDR3 sequence (DNA): TGCAGCGTTGCGCCGACAGGGGGCGTTCGTGATGAGCAGTTCTTC.

This sequence joins TRBV5-1 and TRBJ2-1, with 8 nucleotides matching TRBD2. The V gene's germline CDR1 is SGHRS and CDR2 YFSETQ. The CDR3 runs 18 residues. The junction had 14 bases not matched to a gene; V was cut back by 1 base and J by 5 bases. CDR3 DNA sequence: TGCGCCAGCAGCTTGCGACCCCCCACTAGCGGCCGAGACAATGAGCAGTTCTTC. As protein: CASSLRPPTSGRDNEQFF.

This rearrangement joins TRBV6-1 to TRBJ2-5, with 7 bases aligning to TRBD1. With V trimmed by 5 bases and J by 7 bases, 10 bases remained unmatched. This CDR3 is 14 amino acids long. Germline loops: CDR1 MNHNS, CDR2 SASEGT. The CDR3 nucleotides are TGTGCCAGCAGTACAGGGGTGTATCTGGGGACCCAGTACTTC. It specifies CASSTGVYLGTQYF.

CDR3 sequence: CASSIDRVAHDTQYF. As DNA, the CDR3 is TGTGCCAGTAGTATAGATCGGGTCGCACACGATACGCAGTATTTT. The gene calls are TRBV19 and TRBJ2-3; D not certain. Germline V CDR1 and CDR2: LNHDA, SQIVND (reference sequence). With 0 bases removed from V and 6 bases from J, the gap between germline ends came to 13 bases. CDR3 length: 15 amino acids. Full variable domain (rest looked up from reference TRBV19 and TRBJ2-3): DGGITQSPKYLFRKEGQNVTLSCEQNLNHDAMYWYRQDPGQGLRLIYYSQIVNDFQKGDIAEGYSVSREKKESFPLTVTSAQKNPTAFYLCASSIDRVAHDTQYFGPGTRLTVL.

This clone has only one observation. The chain joins TRBV30 to TRBJ1-3, with a possible D match to TRBD1 (6 bases). Germline V CDR1 and CDR2: GTSNPN, SVGIG (reference sequence). With 2 bases removed from V and 0 bases from J, the gap between germline ends came to 11 bases. The CDR3 totals 15 residues. CDR3 nucleotides: TGTGCCTGGAGTCGGGGGCTGAGCTCTGGAAACACCATATATTTT. Protein product: CAWSRGLSSGNTIYF.

This clone was recorded only once. The chain links TRBV4-1 to TRBJ2-1; no definite D call. The CDR3 length is 14 residues. Germline V gene sequence: CDR1 MGHRA, CDR2 YSYEKL. Trimming pared 2 bases from V and 4 bases from J, leaving 9 bases between. The CDR3 nucleotides are TGCGCCAGCAGCCAACAACAGAGATACAATGAGCAGTTCTTC. The encoded protein is CASSQQQRYNEQFF.

The genes are TRBV7-2 and TRBJ2-3; 9 bases fit TRBD2. V lost 2 bases to trimming and J lost 2 bases; unmatched junction nucleotides: 5. The CDR3 is 16 residues long. Germline V gene data show CDR1 as SGHTA and CDR2 as FQGNSA. CDR3 residues: CASSLIAGVITDTQYF. The CDR3 DNA reads TGTGCCAGCAGCTTAATAGCGGGAGTGATCACAGATACGCAGTATTTT.

The J gene is TRBJ2-3, the V gene TRBV12-5; D gene unclear. Germline CDR1 LGHNT, CDR2 FRNRAP. V was pared by 1 base and J by 5 bases, with 13 bases between. This CDR3 region has 15 residues. CDR3 loop: CASGLGHNPRDTQYF. The CDR3 nucleotides read TGTGCTAGTGGTTTGGGACATAACCCCCGAGATACGCAGTATTTT.

The rearrangement uses TRBV6-1 and TRBJ2-2, with a weak D call TRBD1 (6 bases). Germline V gene data show CDR1 as MNHNS and CDR2 as SASEGT. CDR3 length equals 13 residues. Trimming took off 2 bases at V and 5 bases at J, with 6 bases between the two ends. The CDR3: CASSEQGTGELFF. The CDR3 DNA reads TGTGCCAGCAGTGAACAGGGGACCGGGGAGCTGTTTTTT.

The rearrangement joins TRBV5-1 to TRBJ2-3; TRBD2 matches 10 bases. The trim removed 0 bases at V and 5 bases at J, leaving 6 bases unmatched. CDR1 is SGHRS, CDR2 YFSETQ, per germline. This CDR3 is 16 amino acids long. CDR3 DNA sequence: TGCGCCAGCAGCTTGGGGGCTAGCGGGAGCCTAGATACGCAGTATTTT. It codes for CASSLGASGSLDTQYF.

The V gene is TRBV10-3, the J gene TRBJ1-5; 8 nucleotides match TRBD1. Per the germline V gene, CDR1 is ENHRY and CDR2 is SYGVKD. V shed 2 bases, J shed 7 bases, and the junction held 1 base outside the gene matches. The CDR3 totals 13 residues. The CDR3 nucleotides read TGTGCCATCAGTGAGCCAGGGGGCCAGCCCCAGCATTTT. This codes for CAISEPGGQPQHF.

V usage is TRBV9 and J usage is TRBJ2-1; D is possibly TRBD1 (6 bases). Trimming removed 3 bases from V and 1 base from J, with 11 bases in between. The CDR3 runs 15 residues. CDR1 SGDLS and CDR2 YYNGEE come from the germline V gene. CDR3: CASSASTGSYNEQFF. In DNA, the CDR3 is TGTGCCAGCAGCGCCTCCACAGGGTCCTACAATGAGCAGTTCTTC.

This clone was seen only once. The genes are TRBV6-5 and TRBJ1-1, with D perhaps TRBD1 (6 bases). There are 15 residues in the CDR3. Between the trimmed V and J ends, which lost 7 bases and 5 bases, there was a span of 20 bases. In germline, CDR1 is MNHEY, CDR2 SVGAGI. CDR3 loop: CASTQRGGAGTEAFF. Written as DNA, the CDR3 is TGTGCCAGCACTCAGAGGGGGGGGGCCGGGACTGAAGCTTTCTTT.

The CDR3: CSVDRAGGEAFF. CDR3 bases: TGCAGCGTTGATCGGGCAGGGGGAGAAGCTTTCTTT. The chain recombines TRBV29-1 with TRBJ1-1, with TRBD1 matching 7 bases. CDR1 and CDR2 (germline): SQVTM, ANQGSEA. Trimming at V came to 3 bases and at J to 8 bases, leaving 6 bases not matched to a gene. This CDR3 has 12 amino acids.

The chain has TRBV7-9 and TRBJ1-2; D is perhaps TRBD1 (5 bases). From germline, CDR1 is SEHNR and CDR2 FQNEAQ (reference sequence). V lost 8 bases, J lost 4 bases, and 14 bases lay in between. The CDR3 length is 13 residues. The CDR3 bases are TGTGCCAGCGGCGTCAGGGCAACCTATGGCTACACCTTC. It yields the protein CASGVRATYGYTF.